The 16 T cell receptor beta chains presented below share a single source sample, sequenced in a study of PD-1 blockade in classical Hodgkin lymphoma. Relapses following autologous stem cell transplantation were seen in all patients, with brentuximab vedotin exposure varying. Assay: immunoSEQ multiplex PCR; the TCRdb copy retains only in-frame clones and omits some. The table shows some 50,000 clones, with around 72% occurring only once. Sequencing used peripheral blood mononuclear cells (PBMCs), obtained at baseline. The receptors were gathered from a human donor with classical Hodgkin lymphoma.

This rearrangement joins TRBV10-2 to TRBJ1-2; 7 bases line up with TRBD1. The CDR3 runs to 15 residues. V dropped 6 bases and J dropped 7; count of bases not matched to a gene: 14. The germline gives CDR1 WSHSY, CDR2 SAAADI. The CDR3 DNA reads as TGCGCCAGCAGCACCGGGACAGAGGGGAGGGGTGGCTACACCTTC. Residues: CASSTGTEGRGGYTF.

A single count supports this clone. V gene TRBV6-5 combines with J gene TRBJ1-5; a weak D match, TRBD1 (5 bases). The CDR3 has 15 amino acids. Germline V lookup: CDR1 MNHEY, CDR2 SVGAGI. V lost 5 bases to trimming and J lost 6 bases, with 17 bases between them. Here the CDR3 reads CASSAQGRSFQPQHF. The CDR3 DNA reads TGTGCCAGCAGTGCCCAGGGCAGGAGTTTTCAGCCCCAGCATTTT.

The CDR3 region has the DNA TGTGCCAGCAGCTTGGGGACAGACTTTGAAGCTTTCTTT. It encodes CASSLGTDFEAFF. The chain has TRBV11-3 and TRBJ1-1; 7 bases match TRBD1. In germline, CDR1 is SGHNT, CDR2 YENEEA. Losses at the gene ends were 3 bases for V and 7 bases for J; bases not matched to a gene: 5. The CDR3 has 13 amino acids.

This clone was seen a few times. CDR3 bases: TGTGCCAGCAGCCAGGGTGGTTATGGCTACACCTTC. Translation gives CASSQGGYGYTF. This rearrangement joins TRBV2 to TRBJ1-2; D is perhaps TRBD1 (5 bases). The germline V gene has CDR1 SNHLY and CDR2 FYNNEI. The CDR3 spans 12 residues. V lost 6 bases and J 5 bases, leaving 10 bases between the germline ends.

In DNA, the CDR3 is TGTGCCAGCAGTTTACCCATAGGACAGGGCAGTAGTTCGAACACTGAAGCTTTCTTT. Protein product: CASSLPIGQGSSSNTEAFF. The chain employs TRBV28 and TRBJ1-1; TRBD1 matches 8 bases. Germline V gives CDR1 MDHEN, CDR2 SYDVKM. The CDR3 is made up of 19 amino acids. The ends lost 2 bases at V and 1 base at J; junction bases unmatched: 15.

The gene calls are TRBV25-1 and TRBJ1-1, with TRBD1 matching 7 bases. J lost 0 bases, V lost 6 bases, and 7 bases had no gene match. Germline V gene data show CDR1 as MGHDK and CDR2 as SYGVNS. The CDR3 spans 15 residues. CDR3 sequence reads: CASRADRPLNTEAFF. The CDR3 DNA reads as TGTGCCAGCAGAGCGGACAGGCCTTTGAACACTGAAGCTTTCTTT. Full variable domain (rest looked up from reference TRBV25-1 and TRBJ1-1): EADIYQTPRYLVIGTGKKITLECSQTMGHDKMYWYQQDPGMELHLIHYSYGVNSTEKGDLSSESTVSRIRTEHFPLTLESARPSHTSQYLCASRADRPLNTEAFFGQGTRLTVV.

The genes are TRBV7-6 and TRBJ2-7, with D unclear. Germline V gene data show CDR1 as SGHVS and CDR2 as FNYEAQ. This CDR3 is 13 amino acids long. Trimming cost V 3 bases and J 2 bases, with 8 bases left between them. DNA for the CDR3: TGTGCCAGCAGCTTCACAAACACCTACGAGCAGTACTTC. This encodes CASSFTNTYEQYF.

This chain uses TRBV27 with TRBJ1-1; tentative D call: TRBD1 (5 bases). This CDR3 is 15 amino acids long. Germline CDR1 MNHEY, CDR2 SMNVEV (reference sequence). Trimming took 5 bases from V and 3 from J, leaving 16 bases between them. For the CDR3, the DNA is TGTGCCAGCAGTCCCCGGGGCACCTGGGACACTGAAGCTTTCTTT. Translated: CASSPRGTWDTEAFF.

CDR3 protein: CASSVQGNTEAFF. Written as DNA, the CDR3 is TGTGCCAGCAGTGTACAGGGGAACACTGAAGCTTTCTTT. The V call is TRBV6-1, the J call TRBJ1-1; weak D call: TRBD1 (6 bases). With 4 bases removed from V and 1 base from J, the gap between germline ends came to 7 bases. Per the germline V gene, CDR1 is MNHNS and CDR2 is SASEGT. The CDR3 is 13 residues long.

The genes are TRBV2 and TRBJ2-7, with D possibly TRBD2 on 6 matching bases. CDR1 and CDR2 (germline): SNHLY, FYNNEI. V lost 4 bases and J lost 4, with 11 bases in between. The CDR3 runs 13 residues. CDR3 sequence reads: CASSVGGEYEQYF. For the CDR3, the DNA is TGTGCCAGCAGTGTAGGAGGGGAGTACGAGCAGTACTTC. The entire variable domain, with the rest obtained from reference TRBV2 and TRBJ2-7, is as follows: EPEVTQTPSHQVTQMGQEVILRCVPISNHLYFYWYRQILGQKVEFLVSFYNNEISEKSEIFDDQFSVERPDGSNFTLKIRSTKLEDSAMYFCASSVGGEYEQYFGPGTRLTVT.

The gene calls are TRBV7-9 and TRBJ2-5; 7 nucleotides match TRBD1. From germline, CDR1 is SEHNR and CDR2 FQNEAQ (reference sequence). There are 13 residues in the CDR3. With V trimmed by 8 bases and J by 5 bases, 8 bases remained unmatched. CDR3 protein: CASRPDRDETQYF. CDR3 nucleotide sequence: TGTGCCAGCCGACCCGACAGGGACGAGACCCAGTACTTC.

This clone was seen just once. V usage is TRBV5-1 and J usage is TRBJ2-5; perhaps TRBD1 as D (5 bases). The length of the CDR3 is 14 residues. Germline lookup yields CDR1 SGHRS and CDR2 YFSETQ. V was pared by 1 base and J by 3 bases, with 10 bases between. This CDR3 reads CASSLISGKETQYF. The CDR3 region has the DNA TGCGCCAGCAGCTTGATATCAGGGAAAGAGACCCAGTACTTC.

The chain joins TRBV30 to TRBJ1-2, with a tentative D call TRBD1 (5 bases). Trimming cost V 1 base and J 0 bases, with 18 bases left between them. This CDR3 contains 17 residues. CDR1 GTSNPN and CDR2 SVGIG come from the germline V gene (reference sequence). The CDR3 reads CAWSGRWGTNTNYGYTF. The CDR3 DNA is TGTGCCTGGAGTGGAAGATGGGGGACGAACACTAACTATGGCTACACCTTC.

This chain connects TRBV2 to TRBJ2-7; 8 nucleotides align to TRBD2. Trimming removed 6 bases from V and 11 bases from J; junction bases left unmatched: 12. In germline, CDR1 is SNHLY, CDR2 FYNNEI. The CDR3 extends over 13 amino acids. CDR3 protein: CASRAGLAGMEYF. The CDR3 nucleotides read TGTGCCAGCAGAGCCGGACTAGCTGGGATGGAGTACTTC.

The J gene is TRBJ2-1, the V gene TRBV7-9; unclear D gene. From germline, CDR1 is SEHNR and CDR2 FQNEAQ (reference sequence). V shed 1 base and J shed 9 bases, with 22 bases lying between them. This CDR3 is 17 amino acids long. CDR3 DNA sequence: TGTGCCAGCAGCTTAGGGGCTGTGAGCAGACGAGAAGGTGAGCAGTTCTTC. Its translation is CASSLGAVSRREGEQFF.

The chain uses TRBV6-6 and TRBJ1-2; possibly TRBD1 for D (6 bases). This CDR3 has 14 residues. Trimming removed 1 base from V and 3 bases from J, with 9 bases in between. Germline V gene sequence: CDR1 MNHNY, CDR2 SVGAGI (reference sequence). As DNA, the CDR3 is TGTGCCAGCAGTTACTTACAGGGACACTATGGCTACACCTTC. Translating gives CASSYLQGHYGYTF.